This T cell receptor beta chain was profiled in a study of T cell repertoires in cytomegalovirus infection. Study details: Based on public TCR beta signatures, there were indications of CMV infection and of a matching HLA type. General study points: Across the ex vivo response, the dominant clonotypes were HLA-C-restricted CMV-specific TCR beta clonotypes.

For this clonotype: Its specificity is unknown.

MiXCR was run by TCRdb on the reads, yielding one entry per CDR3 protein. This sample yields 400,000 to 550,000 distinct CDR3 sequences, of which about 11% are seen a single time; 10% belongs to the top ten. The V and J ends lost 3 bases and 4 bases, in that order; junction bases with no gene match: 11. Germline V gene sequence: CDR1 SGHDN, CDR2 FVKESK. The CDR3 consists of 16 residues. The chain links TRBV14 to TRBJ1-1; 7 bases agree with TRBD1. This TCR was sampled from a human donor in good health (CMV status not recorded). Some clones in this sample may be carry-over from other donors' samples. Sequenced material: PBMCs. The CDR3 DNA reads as TGTGCCAGCAGCCAGTTGGGGAGGGGGCTGGGCACTGAAGCTTTCTTT. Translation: CASSQLGRGLGTEAFF.